These 5 T cell receptor beta chains were all obtained from the same sample, sequenced in a study of technical replicates of blood from several donors. The repertoire was sequenced with immunoSEQ multiplex PCR; TCRdb's copy has only in-frame clones and lacks some. The data contain 65,000 to 90,000 clones, about 92% of them singletons. Sequencing used T cells isolated from PBMCs. The receptors stem from a human donor in good health.

The rearrangement uses TRBV5-1 and TRBJ1-1, with TRBD1 as a possible D gene (6 bases). The CDR3 length is 15 residues. Germline CDR1 is SGHRS and CDR2 is YFSETQ. Trimming pared 2 bases from V and 1 base from J, leaving 12 bases between. CDR3 nucleotides: TGCGCCAGCAGCTTCTCCGGGACAAAGAACACTGAAGCTTTCTTT. Protein: CASSFSGTKNTEAFF.

The chain links TRBV4-1 to TRBJ2-7; D possibly corresponds to TRBD1 (6 bases). CDR1 and CDR2 from the germline V gene are MGHRA and YSYEKL. The CDR3 spans 16 residues. The V gene lost 3 bases and the J gene lost 0 bases, with 15 bases spanning the gap. The CDR3 sequence: CASSHRTESVSYEQYF. In DNA, the CDR3 is TGCGCCAGCAGCCATAGGACAGAGAGTGTCTCCTACGAGCAGTACTTC.

The chain couples TRBV19 to TRBJ2-2; 8 bases map to TRBD2. After removal of 4 bases from V and 3 bases from J, the junction contained 4 bases not matched to a gene. The germline V gene encodes CDR1 LNHDA and CDR2 SQIVND (reference sequence). The CDR3 is made up of 15 amino acids. DNA of the CDR3: TGTGCCAGTAGTAAGCAAGCGGGAGACACCGGGGAGCTGTTTTTT. It yields the protein CASSKQAGDTGELFF.

V usage is TRBV7-9 and J usage is TRBJ2-5, with D perhaps matching TRBD2 (7 bases). V was pared by 4 bases and J by 2 bases, with 14 bases between. The CDR3 totals 15 residues. Germline CDR1 reads SEHNR; CDR2 reads FQNEAQ (reference sequence). The CDR3 region is CASSWGGQLQETQYF. The CDR3 DNA follows: TGTGCCAGCAGCTGGGGGGGGCAGCTTCAAGAGACCCAGTACTTC.

This clone was picked up one time. The V call is TRBV5-1, the J call TRBJ2-2, with TRBD2 matching 7 bases. Germline CDR1 and CDR2: SGHRS and YFSETQ. After removal of 4 bases from V and 6 bases from J, the junction contained 12 bases not matched to a gene. The CDR3 totals 16 residues. CDR3 in DNA: TGCGCCAGCAGCACCGGACTAGGCAGTCCCTCCGGGGAGCTGTTTTTT. Its protein product is CASSTGLGSPSGELFF.